The 32 T cell receptor beta chains listed next were all sequenced from one sample in a study of shared T cell receptors in the human thymus (dated by TCRdb to 2020 to 2022). The receptor library was made with the immunoSEQ multiplex PCR assay. TCRdb carries this immuneACCESS record with in-frame sequences only. Its versions omit some clonotypes, under half of them owing to an unresolved V gene in the studies checked, with the rest unexplained. The table for this sample lists 500,000 to 550,000 clones; 70% to 80% of them were counted only once. The ten largest clonotypes hold more than 0.01% of the sample. The sample was also linked to a second study, of human thymus T cells.

The sequencing input was thymocytes. These receptors all stem from a boy under two years old with a congenital heart defect. Donor details come from another sample of the same person, matched by shared clones.

The rearrangement joins TRBV6-1 to TRBJ1-5; 8 positions agree with TRBD1. The V and J ends lost 4 bases and 6 bases, in that order; junction bases with no gene match: 8. The CDR3 runs to 15 residues. From germline, CDR1 is MNHNS and CDR2 SASEGT. The CDR3 sequence is CASSGPPGGPQPQHF. CDR3 nucleotide sequence: TGTGCCAGCAGTGGCCCCCCAGGGGGCCCTCAGCCCCAGCATTTT.

The DNA of the CDR3 is TGTGCCAGCAGCTCACCACGTCCCAGCTCTGGAAACACCATATATTTT. Translation: CASSSPRPSSGNTIYF. The chain links TRBV11-2 to TRBJ1-3, with no clear D. The CDR3 loop spans 16 amino acids. The ends were cut back, 4 bases at V and 0 bases at J, with 13 bases in the middle. Germline V gene sequence: CDR1 SGHAT, CDR2 FQNNGV.

The chain carries TRBV2 and TRBJ2-7, with 8 nucleotides matching TRBD1. J was trimmed by 2 bases and V by 5 bases; bases with no gene match: 8. CDR3 length: 15 residues. Germline V CDR1 and CDR2: SNHLY, FYNNEI. The CDR3 spells CASSLPGQVAYEQYF. The CDR3 region has the DNA TGTGCCAGCAGTTTACCGGGACAGGTCGCCTACGAGCAGTACTTC.

The V and J genes are TRBV29-1 and TRBJ2-5; 9 bases map to TRBD1. The CDR3 sequence is 16 residues long. Looked up from germline, CDR1 is SQVTM and CDR2 is ANQGSEA. The J segment lost 7 bases and the V segment lost 0 bases, leaving 12 bases of the junction unmatched. The CDR3 DNA is TGCAGCGTTGAAGATTCCCCGGGACAGGGTTCTGGGACCCAGTACTTC. Translating gives CSVEDSPGQGSGTQYF.

The J gene is TRBJ2-3, the V gene TRBV5-4; 13 bases agree with TRBD2. V gave up 4 bases and J gave up 5 bases; unmatched junction bases: 16. The germline V gene has CDR1 SGHNT and CDR2 YYREEE (reference sequence). The CDR3 has 19 residues. The CDR3 is CASSTGTSGTQCGGDTQYF. The CDR3 DNA sequence: TGTGCCAGCAGCACCGGGACTAGCGGGACCCAATGCGGGGGAGATACGCAGTATTTT.

The J gene is TRBJ2-5, the V gene TRBV9; the match to TRBD2 covers 10 bases. The CDR3 contains 18 residues. Germline loops: CDR1 SGDLS, CDR2 YYNGEE. J gave up 4 bases and V 5 bases, and 17 bases lay outside the gene matches. CDR3 DNA: TGTGCCAGCAGTCGAGAGTCAGATAGGGCTAGCGGGGGAGAGACCCAGTACTTC. As protein: CASSRESDRASGGETQYF.

J is TRBJ1-1 and V is TRBV27; the D gene is possibly TRBD1 (5 bases). This CDR3 comprises 14 residues. The V gene's germline CDR1 is MNHEY and CDR2 SMNVEV (reference sequence). Trimming stripped 6 bases from V and 5 bases from J, with 16 bases between. CDR3 DNA: TGTGCCAGCAGCCCTAGGGTTGGGGCGACTGAAGCTTTCTTT. Amino acid sequence: CASSPRVGATEAFF.

This chain uses TRBV14 with TRBJ2-2; possible D gene TRBD1, 5 bases. Between the trimmed V and J ends, which lost 0 bases and 1 base, there was a span of 9 bases. The CDR3 loop spans 16 amino acids. CDR1 is SGHDN and CDR2 is FVKESK in the germline V gene. CDR3 nucleotide sequence: TGTGCCAGCAGCCAAGAGCAGGGTTGGAACACCGGGGAGCTGTTTTTT. Translation gives CASSQEQGWNTGELFF.

This clone was seen once. The rearrangement joins TRBV7-2 to TRBJ1-1; D gene unclear. Germline CDR1 is SGHTA and CDR2 is FQGNSA. CDR3 length: 17 residues. The V end lost 1 base, the J end lost 0 bases, and 15 bases lay between the germline ends. CDR3 in DNA: TGTGCCAGCAGCTTAGATCTGGGAAGCGGGGTGAACACTGAAGCTTTCTTT. Protein: CASSLDLGSGVNTEAFF.

The chain combines TRBV4-3 with TRBJ2-7; 9 nucleotides agree with TRBD2. The length of the CDR3 is 18 residues. Germline CDR1 is LGHNA and CDR2 is YSLEER. J lost 1 base, V lost 0 bases, and 10 bases had no gene match. This CDR3 is CASSQDVRLAGSSYEQYF. CDR3 bases: TGCGCCAGCAGCCAAGATGTCCGGCTAGCGGGGTCATCCTACGAGCAGTACTTC.

This rearrangement joins TRBV5-1 to TRBJ2-3; 10 bases fit TRBD2. CDR1 SGHRS and CDR2 YFSETQ come from the germline V gene. Trimming took 6 bases from V and 4 from J; bases not matched to a gene: 20. The CDR3 contains 19 residues. The CDR3 sequence is CASNKDREEASGSADTQYF. DNA for the CDR3: TGCGCCAGCAATAAGGACAGGGAGGAGGCTAGCGGGAGTGCAGATACGCAGTATTTT.

V usage is TRBV19 and J usage is TRBJ2-5; the D gene is possibly TRBD2 (7 bases). Germline V gene sequence: CDR1 LNHDA, CDR2 SQIVND (reference sequence). This CDR3 comprises 13 residues. Trimming removed 9 bases at V and 5 bases at J, with 16 bases between. The CDR3 is CASTPPGGETQYF. For the CDR3, the DNA is TGTGCCAGCACGCCGCCGGGGGGCGAGACCCAGTACTTC.

In its sample, this clone was seen once. CDR3 residues: CASSVDASTTDTQYF. The CDR3 nucleotides are TGTGCCAGCAGCGTAGATGCTAGCACCACAGATACGCAGTATTTT. The chain couples TRBV9 to TRBJ2-3; D may be TRBD2 (5 bases). CDR3 size: 15 residues. V was pared by 0 bases and J by 2 bases, with 10 bases between. Germline CDR1 SGDLS, CDR2 YYNGEE.

The chain recombines TRBV7-8 with TRBJ1-1; 8 bases agree with TRBD1. With 5 bases clipped from V and 0 bases from J, the junction kept 11 bases outside the gene matches. CDR1 is SGHVS and CDR2 is FQNEAQ in the germline V gene. CDR3 length: 17 residues. The CDR3 DNA sequence: TGTGCCAGCAGCCACTGGGACAGGTTTATAATGAACACTGAAGCTTTCTTT. This gives the protein CASSHWDRFIMNTEAFF.

This CDR3 is CASSLDEGATGELFF. The CDR3 DNA reads as TGTGCCAGCAGCTTAGACGAGGGGGCGACCGGGGAGCTGTTTTTT. This rearrangement joins TRBV11-2 to TRBJ2-2; TRBD1 agrees at 7 bases. Germline values: CDR1 SGHAT, CDR2 FQNNGV. This CDR3 is built from 15 residues. Trimming took 0 bases from V and 5 from J; bases not matched to a gene: 3.

The chain recombines TRBV2 with TRBJ2-1; TRBD2 matches 7 bases. Germline loops: CDR1 SNHLY, CDR2 FYNNEI. V was clipped by 3 bases and J by 0 bases; unmatched bases: 5. The CDR3 sequence is 16 residues long. Written as DNA, the CDR3 is TGTGCCAGCAGTGATATGAGGGAGGGCTCCTACAATGAGCAGTTCTTC. It codes for CASSDMREGSYNEQFF.

The chain couples TRBV28 to TRBJ2-7; D might be TRBD2 (7 bases). Between the trimmed V and J ends, which lost 3 bases and 3 bases, there was a span of 21 bases. CDR3 length equals 17 residues. Looked up from germline, CDR1 is MDHEN and CDR2 is SYDVKM. The chain's CDR3 is CASSFGRAATRGYEQYF. The CDR3 region has the DNA TGTGCCAGCAGTTTTGGGAGGGCGGCTACCAGGGGCTACGAGCAGTACTTC.

V is TRBV30 and J is TRBJ1-1, with D perhaps TRBD1 (6 bases). Germline V gives CDR1 GTSNPN, CDR2 SVGIG (reference sequence). The germline V and J ends were trimmed by 5 bases and 1 base, with 20 bases remaining between them. This CDR3 spans 16 amino acids. CDR3 sequence: CAWSRLRGAENTEAFF. In DNA, the CDR3 is TGTGCCTGGTCGCGATTACGGGGGGCGGAGAACACTGAAGCTTTCTTT.

The CDR3 DNA follows: TGTGCCAGCAGTTCCCTCGACAGGGGTGGTTACAATGAGCAGTTCTTC. Translating it yields CASSSLDRGGYNEQFF. This chain joins TRBV6-5 and TRBJ2-1, with 8 bases matching TRBD1. This CDR3 region has 16 residues. V was clipped by 4 bases and J by 4 bases; unmatched bases: 9. CDR1 MNHEY and CDR2 SVGAGI come from the germline V gene.

Written as DNA, the CDR3 is TGTGCCAGCAGCTTAGGGGGGACTAGATACAATGAGCAGTTCTTC. Amino acids: CASSLGGTRYNEQFF. The gene calls are TRBV7-2 and TRBJ2-1; TRBD2 matches 8 bases. Germline V gives CDR1 SGHTA, CDR2 FQGNSA. Losses at the gene ends were 1 base for V and 4 bases for J; bases not matched to a gene: 3. The CDR3 sequence is 15 residues long.

The chain combines TRBV9 with TRBJ2-3, with 11 bases that match TRBD2. The CDR3 length is 15 residues. V shed 2 bases, J shed 4 bases, and the junction held 3 bases outside the gene matches. Germline V gene data show CDR1 as SGDLS and CDR2 as YYNGEE. For the CDR3, the DNA is TGTGCCAGCAGCGTGGGACTAGCGGAATCAGATACGCAGTATTTT. It yields the protein CASSVGLAESDTQYF.

J is TRBJ1-1 and V is TRBV5-1, with 8 bases identical to TRBD1. The CDR3 is made up of 15 amino acids. Germline trimming cut 4 bases from V and 1 base from J; bases unmatched to any gene: 6. Per germline, CDR1 SGHRS and CDR2 YFSETQ. Here the CDR3 reads CASSAPGTGNTEAFF. CDR3 bases: TGCGCCAGCAGCGCACCCGGGACAGGGAACACTGAAGCTTTCTTT.

This clone showed up just once. This chain uses TRBV25-1 with TRBJ1-1, with D tentatively TRBD1 (5 bases). V lost 5 bases and J lost 4, with 14 bases in between. The CDR3 covers 14 residues. The germline V gene has CDR1 MGHDK and CDR2 SYGVNS. The CDR3 region is CASSPLREATEAFF. The CDR3 nucleotides read TGTGCCAGCAGTCCCCTCAGGGAGGCCACTGAAGCTTTCTTT.

The V and J genes are TRBV28 and TRBJ2-7; D might be TRBD2 (5 bases). The CDR3 length is 14 residues. The V and J ends lost 10 bases and 5 bases respectively, with 21 bases between them. Germline V CDR1 and CDR2: MDHEN, SYDVKM. CDR3 in amino acids: CAITKGREEDEQYF. CDR3 coding DNA: TGTGCCATTACCAAGGGCCGAGAGGAGGACGAGCAGTACTTC.

J is TRBJ1-1 and V is TRBV4-3, with D possibly being TRBD1 (6 bases). The V gene lost 1 base and the J gene lost 4 bases, with 22 bases spanning the gap. CDR3 length: 18 amino acids. CDR1 and CDR2 (germline): LGHNA, YSLEER. The CDR3 here is CASSQVIGAGVKGTEAFF. CDR3 DNA sequence: TGCGCCAGCAGCCAAGTCATCGGGGCAGGGGTTAAGGGCACTGAAGCTTTCTTT.

The V gene is TRBV27, the J gene TRBJ2-1, with TRBD2 matching over 8 bases. J lost 3 bases, V lost 3 bases, and 7 bases had no gene match. Germline CDR1 and CDR2: MNHEY and SMNVEV (reference sequence). This CDR3 region has 16 residues. The CDR3 loop is CASSLNGLAGYNEQFF. The CDR3 DNA reads as TGTGCCAGCAGTTTGAATGGGCTAGCGGGCTACAATGAGCAGTTCTTC.

This clone was observed once. The chain combines TRBV4-1 with TRBJ2-1, with 7 positions matching TRBD2. Germline V gene lookup returns CDR1 MGHRA and CDR2 YSYEKL. CDR3 size: 17 residues. Trimming removed 0 bases from V and 2 bases from J; junction bases left unmatched: 7. This CDR3 reads CASSQDRPGRAYNEQFF. The CDR3 DNA is TGCGCCAGCAGCCAAGATCGACCTGGGAGGGCCTACAATGAGCAGTTCTTC.

This chain joins TRBV12-5 and TRBJ2-7; TRBD2 might be the D (6 bases). V was trimmed by 0 bases and J by 5 bases, leaving 14 bases between them. CDR1 LGHNT and CDR2 FRNRAP come from the germline V gene. This CDR3 comprises 15 residues. The CDR3 sequence is CASGLVGEEWHEQYF. The CDR3, as DNA: TGTGCTAGTGGTTTGGTCGGGGAGGAGTGGCACGAGCAGTACTTC. The variable domain in full, with the rest retrieved from reference TRBV12-5 and TRBJ2-7, is DARVTQTPRHKVTEMGQEVTMRCQPILGHNTVFWYRQTMMQGLELLAYFRNRAPLDDSGMPKDRFSAEMPDATLATLKIQPSEPRDSAVYFCASGLVGEEWHEQYFGPGTRLTVT.

The chain recombines TRBV29-1 with TRBJ2-2; 8 nucleotides agree with TRBD2. CDR3 length equals 15 residues. Unmatched junction bases numbered 3, after V lost 3 bases and J lost 0 bases. Germline CDR1 reads SQVTM; CDR2 reads ANQGSEA. CDR3 region: CSVERREANTGELFF. CDR3 DNA: TGCAGCGTTGAGCGGCGGGAGGCGAACACCGGGGAGCTGTTTTTT.

J is TRBJ2-3 and V is TRBV18, with a weak D call TRBD2 (6 bases). This CDR3 has 15 amino acids. The ends were cut back, 1 base at V and 8 bases at J, with 16 bases in the middle. The germline CDR1 and CDR2 sequences are KGHSH and LQKENI. The CDR3 DNA is TGTGCCAGCTCACCACTGGCTAGCGCCTCGGGTACGCAGTATTTT. This gives the protein CASSPLASASGTQYF.

J is TRBJ2-7 and V is TRBV29-1; tentative D call: TRBD2 (6 bases). V gave up 6 bases and J gave up 3 bases, with 15 bases separating them. CDR3 length equals 13 residues. The germline gives CDR1 SQVTM, CDR2 ANQGSEA. DNA for the CDR3: TGCAGCGTCCACGGAGGGATAGGCTACGAGCAGTACTTC. Protein: CSVHGGIGYEQYF.

The chain couples TRBV27 to TRBJ2-1; 8 bases align to TRBD1. V trimming: 6 bases; J trimming: 7 bases; junction bases outside the gene matches: 5. Germline CDR1 reads MNHEY; CDR2 reads SMNVEV (reference sequence). The CDR3 spans 13 residues. CDR3 DNA: TGTGCCAGCAGCTTGACAGGGGCAAATGAGCAGTTCTTC. The encoded protein is CASSLTGANEQFF.